A selection of T cell receptor beta chains follows, all from one sample in a study of CD8+ T cells in alopecia areata. The table came from immunoSEQ multiplex PCR; TCRdb's copy has only in-frame clones and leaves some out. The sample contains 110,000 to 150,000 clones, around 86% of which appear only once. The starting material was CD8+ T cells sorted from blood, obtained at week 4, from a patient treated with tofacitinib. Receptors were obtained from a human donor with alopecia areata. Both conserved end residues are part of each CDR3. A D gene is named only where the DNA matches it firmly. A row's size may be missing; if present it is once, few, many or a size class.

NA NA TRBJ2-3 TRBV30 TGTGCCTGGAGTGTACTGACGGAAAGCACAGATACGCAGTATTTT CAWSVLTESTDTQYF
once NA TRBJ2-1 TRBV29-1 TGCAGCATGACAGGAAACAATGAGCAGTTCTTC CSMTGNNEQFF
NA NA TRBJ2-1 TRBV29-1 TGCAGCGTTGTAGGGACAAGTATTCAAAATGAGCAGTTCTTC CSVVGTSIQNEQFF
NA NA TRBJ1-2 TRBV10-3 TGTGCCATCAGTGAGTCGCATGGTCAGGACTATGGCTACACCTTC CAISESHGQDYGYTF
NA NA TRBJ1-3 TRBV4-1 TGCGCCAGCAGCCAAGTCGACACTGGAAACACCATATATTTT CASSQVDTGNTIYF
NA NA TRBJ2-5 TRBV2 TGTGCCAGCAGTAAAGATCTAGCTGGCCAAGAGACCCAGTACTTC CASSKDLAGQETQYF
once NA TRBJ2-3 TRBV30 TGTGCCTGGAGTGTACTAGGGGGATCAGATACGCAGTATTTT CAWSVLGGSDTQYF
NA NA TRBJ2-1 TRBV13 TGTGCCAGCAGTGAAGTCGGAGGGCCCTCCTACAATGAGCAGTTCTTC CASSEVGGPSYNEQFF
NA NA TRBJ2-2 TRBV30 TGTGCCTGGAGCCCCGGACTAACGAGCGGGGAGCTGTTTTTT CAWSPGLTSGELFF
NA NA TRBJ1-1 TRBV6-5 TGTGCCAGCAGCCCAGGGGATGGAGCTGAAGCTTTCTTT CASSPGDGAEAFF
few TRBD2 TRBJ2-1 TRBV19 TGTGCCAGTAGTAAACTAGCGGATACCTACAATGAGCAGTTCTTC CASSKLADTYNEQFF
once NA TRBJ2-1 TRBV30 TGTGCCTGGAGTGGAACTCCCCTAAATGAGCAGTTCTTC CAWSGTPLNEQFF
NA NA TRBJ1-2 TRBV19 TGTGCCAGTACCTTCCTAGGTGGGCAGCTGCTCTATGGCTACACCTTC CASTFLGGQLLYGYTF
NA NA TRBJ2-3 TRBV30 TGTGCCTGGAGTGTAGGGCAGGTCGATACGCAGTATTTT CAWSVGQVDTQYF
NA NA TRBJ1-2 TRBV4-1 TGCGCCAGCAGCCAAGAAGGTTTAAGCGGCTACACCTTC CASSQEGLSGYTF
NA NA TRBJ1-5 TRBV7-9 TGTGCCAGCAGCTTAGGGTGGACAGATCAGCCCCAGCATTTT CASSLGWTDQPQHF
NA NA TRBJ2-1 TRBV23-1 TGCGCCAACTGGAAGGTTGGGGGCAATGAGCAGTTCTTC CANWKVGGNEQFF
NA TRBD1 TRBJ2-7 TRBV29-1 TGCAGCGTTTTGATGGTGGGACAGGTTTTCTACGAGCAGTACTTC CSVLMVGQVFYEQYF
NA NA TRBJ2-7 TRBV29-1 TGCAGCGCGGAAGGAGACCCATACGAGCAGTACTTC CSAEGDPYEQYF
NA NA TRBJ2-7 TRBV6-5 TGTGCCAGCAGTTACTCCCCCAACGAGCAGTACTTC CASSYSPNEQYF
NA NA TRBJ2-7 TRBV7-9 TGTGCCAGCAGCTTTGGATCTGTCTTCTACGAGCAGTACTTC CASSFGSVFYEQYF
NA NA TRBJ2-7 TRBV9 TGTGCCAGCAGCGTAGCGGGAGCAGCCTACGAGCAGTACTTC CASSVAGAAYEQYF
NA TRBD2 TRBJ2-2 TRBV29-1 TGCAGCGGCTCTAGCGGGGGATATACCGGGGAGCTGTTTTTT CSGSSGGYTGELFF
once NA TRBJ1-1 TRBV10-3 TGTGCCATCAGTGCTGGAGGGGGGGGCACTGAAGCTTTCTTT CAISAGGGGTEAFF
NA NA TRBJ1-2 TRBV29-1 TGCAGCGTTGAAGGACGCTATGGCTACACCTTC CSVEGRYGYTF
NA NA TRBJ2-3 TRBV9 TGTGCCAGCAGCGTACCAACCTACGGAGGGGGCTTCACAGATACGCAGTATTTT CASSVPTYGGGFTDTQYF
NA NA TRBJ2-7 TRBV29-1 TGCAGCGTTGTATGGGGGTCCACCTACGAGCAGTACTTC CSVVWGSTYEQYF
NA NA TRBJ2-1 TRBV30 TGTGCCTGGAGTTCAATCGACCCCCAGGGAAAGGATGAGCAGTTCTTC CAWSSIDPQGKDEQFF
NA NA TRBJ2-3 TRBV11-2 TGTGCCAGCAGCTTAGCCCCAGATACGCAGTATTTT CASSLAPDTQYF
NA NA TRBJ1-5 TRBV4-1 TGCGCCAGCAGCCTTGCGGGGGGATACAGCAATCAGCCCCAGCATTTT CASSLAGGYSNQPQHF
NA TRBD1 TRBJ1-5 TRBV29-1 TGCAGCGTTGGACAGGGGGACAATCAGCCCCAGCATTTT CSVGQGDNQPQHF
few TRBD1 TRBJ2-7 TRBV23-1 TGCGCCAGCGGGACAGGGGGCATCTACGAGCAGTACTTC CASGTGGIYEQYF
NA NA TRBJ2-1 TRBV5-4 TGTGCCAGCAGCTTCGGGCCGGACTTAAACAATGAGCAGTTCTTC CASSFGPDLNNEQFF
NA NA TRBJ2-1 TRBV15 TGTGCCACCAGCAGCGGAGCAGGGAACTTACCCTACAATGAGCAGTTCTTC CATSSGAGNLPYNEQFF
NA NA TRBJ2-1 TRBV6-5 TGTGCCAGCAGCACCGCGGACCATGAGCAGTTCTTC CASSTADHEQFF
NA NA TRBJ2-2 TRBV10-3 TGTGCCATCAGTGAGTCGACTCTGGCGGCCACCGGGGAGCTGTTTTTT CAISESTLAATGELFF
NA TRBD1 TRBJ2-3 TRBV30 TGTGCCTGGAGTATTACAGGGGTTGGAGCAGATACGCAGTATTTT CAWSITGVGADTQYF
NA NA TRBJ1-1 TRBV30 TGTGCCTGGAGAGACCGCCCTGAAGCTTTCTTT CAWRDRPEAFF
NA TRBD1 TRBJ1-2 TRBV19 TGTGCCAGTAGTGGCTGGACAGGGACTGGCTATGGCTACACCTTC CASSGWTGTGYGYTF
NA NA TRBJ2-5 TRBV29-1 TGCAGCGTTGAAGACAGGGGAGAGACCCAGTACTTC CSVEDRGETQYF
NA NA TRBJ2-1 TRBV19 TGTGCCAGTAGTATAGACGGTTCCTACAATGAGCAGTTCTTC CASSIDGSYNEQFF
once TRBD1 TRBJ2-4 TRBV7-9 TGTGCCAGCAGCCTACAGGACAGGGCAATAAACATTCAGTACTTC CASSLQDRAINIQYF
NA TRBD1 TRBJ2-7 TRBV29-1 TGCAGCGTTGCAGGGGACAGGGAATACGAGCAGTACTTC CSVAGDREYEQYF
NA TRBD1 TRBJ2-7 TRBV7-9 TGTGCCAGCAGCTTCGGGGACAGCGCAACCTACGAGCAGTACTTC CASSFGDSATYEQYF
NA NA TRBJ2-3 TRBV11-2 TGTGCCAGCAGCTTGACAGATACGCAGTATTTT CASSLTDTQYF
few TRBD1 TRBJ2-3 TRBV11-1 TGTGCCGTTGGGACAGGGTCAGATACGCAGTATTTT CAVGTGSDTQYF
NA TRBD2 TRBJ2-5 TRBV29-1 TGCAGCGGACTAGCGGGAGGAGGAGAGACCCAGTACTTC CSGLAGGGETQYF
NA NA TRBJ2-5 TRBV28 TGTGCCAGCTACTCGGCGAGGGGGTCTAAAGAGACCCAGTACTTC CASYSARGSKETQYF
once TRBD1 TRBJ1-1 TRBV4-1 TGCGCCACTAGCCGACAGGGAGACACTGAAGCTTTCTTT CATSRQGDTEAFF
NA NA TRBJ2-3 TRBV5-4 TGTGCCAGCAGCTTAGGGGCCTCGATCACAGATACGCAGTATTTT CASSLGASITDTQYF
NA TRBD1 TRBJ1-1 TRBV13 TGTGCCAGCAGCTCGAGACAGGGAATAACAGCTTTCTTT CASSSRQGITAFF
NA NA TRBJ1-5 TRBV29-1 TGCAGCGCCTCGGGGCCCATAAATCAGCCCCAGCATTTT CSASGPINQPQHF
NA NA TRBJ2-7 TRBV7-8 TGTGCCAGCAGCTCCGGGACGGGAGACGAGCAGTACTTC CASSSGTGDEQYF
NA TRBD2 TRBJ2-7 TRBV5-5 TGTGCCAGCAGCTTGGATCAGGGAGGGGTGTCCTACGAGCAGTACTTC CASSLDQGGVSYEQYF
NA TRBD1 TRBJ2-3 TRBV11-2 TGTGCCAGCAGCTTACAGGGGGGCACAGATACGCAGTATTTT CASSLQGGTDTQYF
NA NA TRBJ2-6 TRBV19 TGTGCCAGTCAACAGTACTCTGGGGCCAACGTCCTGACTTTC CASQQYSGANVLTF
NA NA TRBJ2-7 TRBV4-1 TGCGCCAGCAGCCAGGATGAGGGCCCCTACGAGCAGTACTTC CASSQDEGPYEQYF
NA TRBD2 TRBJ2-1 TRBV25-1 TGTGCCAGCAGTGACTGGTCTAGCGGGGCGGTGTACAATGAGCAGTTCTTC CASSDWSSGAVYNEQFF
NA NA TRBJ2-1 TRBV6-5 TGTGCCAGCACCTCACGGGACTCGGACAATGAGCAGTTCTTC CASTSRDSDNEQFF